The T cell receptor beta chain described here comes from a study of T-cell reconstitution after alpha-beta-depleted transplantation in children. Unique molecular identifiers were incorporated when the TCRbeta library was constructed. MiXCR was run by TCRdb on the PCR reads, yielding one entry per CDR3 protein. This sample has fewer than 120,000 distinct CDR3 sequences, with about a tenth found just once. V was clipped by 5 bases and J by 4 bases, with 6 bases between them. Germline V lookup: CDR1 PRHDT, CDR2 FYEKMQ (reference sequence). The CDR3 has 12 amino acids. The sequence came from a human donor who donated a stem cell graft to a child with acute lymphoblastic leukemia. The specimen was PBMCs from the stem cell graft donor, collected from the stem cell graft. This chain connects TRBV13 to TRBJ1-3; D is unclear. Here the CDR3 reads CASSTSGNTIYF. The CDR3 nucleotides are TGTGCCAGCAGCACTTCCGGAAACACCATATATTTT.